Included here is one TCR beta chain sequence, with context. The data derive from a study of blood T cell repertoires in COVID-19. All enrollees were about 18 to 89 years old and from 20 to 30 US areas. Participant-reported clinical history was the basis for cohort assignment. As processed by the authors: Amplification from reference gene primers served as the basis for estimated nucleated cell counts. The assay was immunoSEQ multiplex PCR, and TCRdb's table has in-frame clones only and misses some. Clone size and the V and J calls come from that table; the DNA yielded D and trimming. Among about 210,000 clones listed, around four fifths were seen once. Per the germline V gene, CDR1 is MDHEN and CDR2 is SYDVKM. This CDR3 is 14 amino acids long. Trimming pared 10 bases from V and 0 bases from J, leaving 15 bases between.

The receptor was isolated from a man in his forties or fifties who had recovered from COVID-19. The chain is built from TRBV28 and TRBJ1-1; D is ambiguous. The source material was PBMCs or T cells enriched from blood (not recorded which). CDR3 DNA: TGTGCCACCAAACATTTCATTTTGAACACTGAAGCTTTCTTT. It is translated as CATKHFILNTEAFF. The whole variable domain, filled in from reference TRBV28 and TRBJ1-1, reads DVKVTQSSRYLVKRTGEKVFLECVQDMDHENMFWYRQDPGLGLRLIYFSYDVKMKEKGDIPEGYSVSREKKERFSLILESASTNQTSMYLCATKHFILNTEAFFGQGTRLTVV.